This T cell receptor (beta chain) was recorded in a study of PD-L1 blockade in urothelial cancer. The time point: pretreatment peripheral blood. Germline-derived CDR1 and CDR2 are SGDLS and YYNGEE. This CDR3 comprises 16 residues. V lost 2 bases to trimming and J lost 9 bases; unmatched junction nucleotides: 12. Produced via immunoSEQ multiplex PCR; TCRdb's table is partial and in-frame only. There are roughly 53,000 clones in the sample; around nine tenths occur only once, and about 15% lies in the top ten. The clonotype was recovered from a woman in her fifties or sixties with urothelial cancer. The source was PBMCs, collected around atezolizumab (anti-PD-L1) treatment. The rearrangement links TRBV9 to TRBJ2-1, with 9 positions matching TRBD2. DNA of the CDR3: TGTGCCAGCAGCGTCTGCCCGGGACTAGCTTCGTGTGAGCAGTTCTTC. Translating it yields CASSVCPGLASCEQFF.